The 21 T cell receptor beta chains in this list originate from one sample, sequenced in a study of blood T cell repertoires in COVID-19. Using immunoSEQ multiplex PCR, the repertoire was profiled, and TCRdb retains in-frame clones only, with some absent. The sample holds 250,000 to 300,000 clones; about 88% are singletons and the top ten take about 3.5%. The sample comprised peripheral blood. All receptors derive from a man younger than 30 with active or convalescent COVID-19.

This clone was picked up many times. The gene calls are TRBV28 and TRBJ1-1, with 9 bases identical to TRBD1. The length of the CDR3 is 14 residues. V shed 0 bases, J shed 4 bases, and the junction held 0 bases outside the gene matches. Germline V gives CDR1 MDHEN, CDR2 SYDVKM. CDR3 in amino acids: CASSLWTGGTEAFF. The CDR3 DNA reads TGTGCCAGCAGTTTATGGACAGGGGGCACTGAAGCTTTCTTT. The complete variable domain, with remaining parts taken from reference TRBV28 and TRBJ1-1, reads DVKVTQSSRYLVKRTGEKVFLECVQDMDHENMFWYRQDPGLGLRLIYFSYDVKMKEKGDIPEGYSVSREKKERFSLILESASTNQTSMYLCASSLWTGGTEAFFGQGTRLTVV.

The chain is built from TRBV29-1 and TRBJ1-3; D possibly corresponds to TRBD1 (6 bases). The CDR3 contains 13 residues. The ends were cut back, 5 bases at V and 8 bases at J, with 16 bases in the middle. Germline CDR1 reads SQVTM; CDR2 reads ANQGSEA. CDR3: CSVQGQRGDTIYF. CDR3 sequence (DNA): TGCAGCGTTCAAGGACAGAGAGGCGACACCATATATTTT.

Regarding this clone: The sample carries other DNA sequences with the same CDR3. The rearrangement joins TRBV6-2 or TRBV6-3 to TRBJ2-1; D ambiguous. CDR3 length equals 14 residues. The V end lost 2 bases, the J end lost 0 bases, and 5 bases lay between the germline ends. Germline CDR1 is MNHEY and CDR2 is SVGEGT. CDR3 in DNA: TGTGCCAGCAGTTACGGTAGCTCCTACAATGAGCAGTTCTTC. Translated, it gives CASSYGSSYNEQFF.

CDR3: CASSVDPQVTEAFF. CDR3 in DNA: TGTGCCAGCAGCGTGGACCCACAGGTCACTGAAGCTTTCTTT. The chain combines TRBV9 with TRBJ1-1, with a weak D call TRBD1 (5 bases). Trimming pared 2 bases from V and 4 bases from J, leaving 12 bases between. Germline V gene sequence: CDR1 SGDLS, CDR2 YYNGEE. The CDR3 consists of 14 residues. The full variable domain, completed using reference TRBV9 and TRBJ1-1, is DSGVTQTPKHLITATGQRVTLRCSPRSGDLSVYWYQQSLDQGLQFLIQYYNGEERAKGNILERFSAQQFPDLHSELNLSSLELGDSALYFCASSVDPQVTEAFFGQGTRLTVV.

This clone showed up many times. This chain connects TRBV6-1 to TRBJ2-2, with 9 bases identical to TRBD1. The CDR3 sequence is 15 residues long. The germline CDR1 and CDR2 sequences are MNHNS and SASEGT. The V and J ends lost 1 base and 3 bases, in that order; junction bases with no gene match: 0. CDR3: CASSEGTGDTGELFF. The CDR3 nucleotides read TGTGCCAGCAGTGAAGGGACAGGGGACACCGGGGAGCTGTTTTTT.

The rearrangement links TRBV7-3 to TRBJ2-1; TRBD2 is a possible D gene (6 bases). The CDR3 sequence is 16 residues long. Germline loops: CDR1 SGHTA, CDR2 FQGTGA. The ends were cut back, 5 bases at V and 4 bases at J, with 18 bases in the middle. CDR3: CASSDRRRGGYNEQFF. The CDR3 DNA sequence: TGTGCCAGCAGCGACCGCCGGCGGGGCGGGTACAATGAGCAGTTCTTC.

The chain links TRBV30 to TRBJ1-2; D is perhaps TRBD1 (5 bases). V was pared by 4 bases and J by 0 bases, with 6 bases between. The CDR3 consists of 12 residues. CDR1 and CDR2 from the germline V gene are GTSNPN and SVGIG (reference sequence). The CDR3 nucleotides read TGTGCCTGGATAGGGGCTAACTATGGCTACACCTTC. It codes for CAWIGANYGYTF.

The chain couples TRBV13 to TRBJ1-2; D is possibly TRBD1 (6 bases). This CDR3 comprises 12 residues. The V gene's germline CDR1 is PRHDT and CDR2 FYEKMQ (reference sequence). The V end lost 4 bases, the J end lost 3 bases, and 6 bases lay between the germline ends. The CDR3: CASSYRDYGYTF. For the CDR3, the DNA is TGTGCCAGCAGCTACAGGGACTATGGCTACACCTTC.

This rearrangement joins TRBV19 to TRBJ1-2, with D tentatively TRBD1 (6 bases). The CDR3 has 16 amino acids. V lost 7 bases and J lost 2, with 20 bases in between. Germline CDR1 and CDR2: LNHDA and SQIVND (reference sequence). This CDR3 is CASTPGLDRLNYGYTF. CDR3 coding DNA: TGTGCCAGTACCCCTGGGCTGGACAGATTAAACTATGGCTACACCTTC.

The CDR3 loop reads CASSRPGLAYNEQFF. In DNA form, the CDR3 reads TGTGCCAGCAGTCGCCCGGGACTAGCATACAATGAGCAGTTCTTC. The V gene is TRBV6-2 or TRBV6-3, the J gene TRBJ2-1, with TRBD2 matching over 9 bases. Per the germline V gene, CDR1 is MNHEY and CDR2 is SVGEGT. V was clipped by 5 bases and J by 4 bases; unmatched bases: 6. The CDR3 spans 15 residues.

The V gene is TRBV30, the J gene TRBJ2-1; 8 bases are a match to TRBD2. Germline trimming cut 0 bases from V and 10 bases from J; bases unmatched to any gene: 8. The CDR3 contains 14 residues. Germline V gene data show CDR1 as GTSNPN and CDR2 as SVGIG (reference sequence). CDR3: CAWSVLAGSWEQFF. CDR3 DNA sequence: TGTGCCTGGAGTGTCTTAGCGGGAAGTTGGGAGCAGTTCTTC.

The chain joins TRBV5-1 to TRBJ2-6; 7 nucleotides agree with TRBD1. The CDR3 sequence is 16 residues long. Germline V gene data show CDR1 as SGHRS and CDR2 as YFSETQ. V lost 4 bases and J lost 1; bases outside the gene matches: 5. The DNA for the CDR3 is TGCGCCAGCAGCCCAGGGGGACCATCTGGGGCCAACGTCCTGACTTTC. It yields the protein CASSPGGPSGANVLTF.

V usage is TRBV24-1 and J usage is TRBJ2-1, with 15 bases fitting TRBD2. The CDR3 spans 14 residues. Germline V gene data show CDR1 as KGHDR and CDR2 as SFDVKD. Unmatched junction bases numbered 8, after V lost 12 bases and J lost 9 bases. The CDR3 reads CASAPGLAGGEQFF. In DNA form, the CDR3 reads TGTGCCTCTGCCCCGGGACTAGCGGGGGGTGAGCAGTTCTTC.

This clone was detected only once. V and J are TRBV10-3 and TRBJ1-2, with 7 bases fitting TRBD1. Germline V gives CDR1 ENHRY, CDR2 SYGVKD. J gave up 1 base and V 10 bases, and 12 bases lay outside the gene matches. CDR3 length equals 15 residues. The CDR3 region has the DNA TGTGCCACATACCCCGGGACAGCCCGTAACTATGGCTACACCTTC. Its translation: CATYPGTARNYGYTF.

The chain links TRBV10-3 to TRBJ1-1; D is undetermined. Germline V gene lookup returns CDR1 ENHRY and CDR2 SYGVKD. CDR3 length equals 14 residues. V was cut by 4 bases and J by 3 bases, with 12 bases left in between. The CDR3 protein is CAISVRPRDTEAFF. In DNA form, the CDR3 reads TGTGCCATCAGTGTCCGGCCTCGGGACACTGAAGCTTTCTTT.

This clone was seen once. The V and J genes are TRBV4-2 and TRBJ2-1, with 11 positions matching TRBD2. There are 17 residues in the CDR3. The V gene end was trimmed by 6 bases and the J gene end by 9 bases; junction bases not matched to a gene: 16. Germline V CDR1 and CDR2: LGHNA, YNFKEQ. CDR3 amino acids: CASRKGLAVTYNGEQFF. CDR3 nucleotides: TGTGCCAGCAGAAAGGGACTAGCGGTTACCTACAATGGTGAGCAGTTCTTC.

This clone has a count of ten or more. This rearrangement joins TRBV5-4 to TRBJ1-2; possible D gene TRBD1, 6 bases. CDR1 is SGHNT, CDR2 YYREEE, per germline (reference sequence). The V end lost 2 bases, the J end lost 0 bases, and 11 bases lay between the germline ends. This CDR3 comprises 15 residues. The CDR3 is CASSFPTGANYGYTF. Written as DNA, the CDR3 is TGTGCCAGCAGCTTTCCGACAGGAGCTAACTATGGCTACACCTTC.

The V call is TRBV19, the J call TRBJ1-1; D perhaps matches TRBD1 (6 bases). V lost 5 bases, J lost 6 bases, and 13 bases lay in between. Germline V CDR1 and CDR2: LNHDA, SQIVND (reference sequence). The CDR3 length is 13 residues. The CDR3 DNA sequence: TGTGCCAGTAGTGCCAGGGGTGGGGCTGAAGCTTTCTTT. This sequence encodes CASSARGGAEAFF.

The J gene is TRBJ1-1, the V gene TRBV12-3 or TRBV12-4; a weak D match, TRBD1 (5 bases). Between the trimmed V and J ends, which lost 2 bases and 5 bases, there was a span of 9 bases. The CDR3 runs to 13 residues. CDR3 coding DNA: TGTGCCAGCAGTTTAAAGGGGATGACTGAAGCTTTCTTT. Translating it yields CASSLKGMTEAFF.

The CDR3 here is CASSAPQGAAFF. Written as DNA, the CDR3 is TGTGCCAGCAGCGCTCCACAGGGGGCCGCTTTCTTT. The genes are TRBV9 and TRBJ1-1; 9 positions agree with TRBD1. CDR3 length: 12 amino acids. Germline V gives CDR1 SGDLS, CDR2 YYNGEE. Trimming cost V 3 bases and J 11 bases; bases outside gene matches: 5.

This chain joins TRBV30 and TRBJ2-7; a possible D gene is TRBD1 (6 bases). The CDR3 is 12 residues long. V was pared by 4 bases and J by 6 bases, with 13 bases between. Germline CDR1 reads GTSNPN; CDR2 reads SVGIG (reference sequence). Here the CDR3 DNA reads TGTGCCTGGACCGAAGGGGGATCCGAGCAGTACTTC. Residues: CAWTEGGSEQYF.